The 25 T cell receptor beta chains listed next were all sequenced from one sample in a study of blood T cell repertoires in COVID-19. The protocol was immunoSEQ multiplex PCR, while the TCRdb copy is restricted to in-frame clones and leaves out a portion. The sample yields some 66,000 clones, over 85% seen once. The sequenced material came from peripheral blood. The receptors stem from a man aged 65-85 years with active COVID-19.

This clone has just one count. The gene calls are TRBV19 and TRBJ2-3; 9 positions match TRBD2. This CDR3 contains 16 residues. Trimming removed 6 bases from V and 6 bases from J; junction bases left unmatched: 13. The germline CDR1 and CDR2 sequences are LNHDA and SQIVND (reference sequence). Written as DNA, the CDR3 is TGTGCCAGTAGCTGGGTCGCGGGGGGGATTTTGGATACGCAGTATTTT. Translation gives CASSWVAGGILDTQYF.

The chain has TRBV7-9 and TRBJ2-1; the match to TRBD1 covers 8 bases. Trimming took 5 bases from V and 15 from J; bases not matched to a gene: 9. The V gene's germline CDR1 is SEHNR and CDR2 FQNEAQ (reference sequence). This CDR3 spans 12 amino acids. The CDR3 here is CASSIGPGTGFF. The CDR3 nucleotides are TGTGCCAGCAGCATAGGGCCCGGGACAGGGTTCTTC.

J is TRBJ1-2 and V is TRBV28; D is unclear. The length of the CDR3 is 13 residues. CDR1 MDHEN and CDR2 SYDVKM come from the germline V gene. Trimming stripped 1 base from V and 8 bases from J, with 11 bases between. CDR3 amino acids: CASSLYPGLGYTF. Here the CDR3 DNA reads TGTGCCAGCAGTTTATATCCGGGGTTGGGCTACACCTTC.

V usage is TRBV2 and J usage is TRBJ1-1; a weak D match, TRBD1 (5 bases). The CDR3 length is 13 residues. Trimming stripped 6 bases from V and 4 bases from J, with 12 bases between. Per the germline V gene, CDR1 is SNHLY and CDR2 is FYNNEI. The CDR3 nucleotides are TGTGCCAGCAGAGACGACAGTGTCACTGAAGCTTTCTTT. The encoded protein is CASRDDSVTEAFF.

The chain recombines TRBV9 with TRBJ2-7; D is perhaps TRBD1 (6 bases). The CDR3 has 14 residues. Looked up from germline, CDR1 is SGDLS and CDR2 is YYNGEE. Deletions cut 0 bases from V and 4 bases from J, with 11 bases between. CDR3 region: CASSVEGDIYEQYF. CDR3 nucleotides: TGTGCCAGCAGCGTAGAGGGGGACATTTACGAGCAGTACTTC. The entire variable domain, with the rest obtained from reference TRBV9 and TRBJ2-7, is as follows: DSGVTQTPKHLITATGQRVTLRCSPRSGDLSVYWYQQSLDQGLQFLIQYYNGEERAKGNILERFSAQQFPDLHSELNLSSLELGDSALYFCASSVEGDIYEQYFGPGTRLTVT.

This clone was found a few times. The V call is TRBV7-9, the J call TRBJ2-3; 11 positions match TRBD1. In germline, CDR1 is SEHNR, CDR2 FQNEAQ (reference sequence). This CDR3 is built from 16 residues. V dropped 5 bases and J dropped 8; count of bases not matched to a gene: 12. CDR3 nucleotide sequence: TGTGCCAGCAGCCTTCAACCTGGACAGGGGGCAGGTACGCAGTATTTT. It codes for CASSLQPGQGAGTQYF.

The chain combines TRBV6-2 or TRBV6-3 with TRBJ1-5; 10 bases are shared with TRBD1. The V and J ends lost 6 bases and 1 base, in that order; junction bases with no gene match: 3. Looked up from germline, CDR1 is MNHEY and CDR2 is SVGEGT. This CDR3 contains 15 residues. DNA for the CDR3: TGTGCCAGCAGCCGGGGACAGGGGAGCAATCAGCCCCAGCATTTT. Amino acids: CASSRGQGSNQPQHF.

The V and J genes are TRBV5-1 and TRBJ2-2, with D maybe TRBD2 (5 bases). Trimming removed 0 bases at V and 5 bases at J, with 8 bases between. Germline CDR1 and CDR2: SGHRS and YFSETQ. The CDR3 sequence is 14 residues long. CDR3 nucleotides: TGCGCCAGCAGCTTGGTAGGCGGGACCGGGGAGCTGTTTTTT. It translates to CASSLVGGTGELFF.

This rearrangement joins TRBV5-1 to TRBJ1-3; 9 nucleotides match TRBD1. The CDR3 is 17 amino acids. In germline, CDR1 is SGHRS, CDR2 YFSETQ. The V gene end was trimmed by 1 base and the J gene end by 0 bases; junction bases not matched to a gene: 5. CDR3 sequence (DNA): TGCGCCAGCAGCTTGTTTACGGGACAGGGCTCTGGAAACACCATATATTTT. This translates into CASSLFTGQGSGNTIYF.

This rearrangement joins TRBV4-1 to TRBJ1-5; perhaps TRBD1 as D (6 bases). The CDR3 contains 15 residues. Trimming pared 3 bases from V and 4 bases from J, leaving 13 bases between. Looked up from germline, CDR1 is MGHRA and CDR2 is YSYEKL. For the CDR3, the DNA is TGCGCCAGCAGCCATGGACAGACATTAAATCAGCCCCAGCATTTT. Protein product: CASSHGQTLNQPQHF.

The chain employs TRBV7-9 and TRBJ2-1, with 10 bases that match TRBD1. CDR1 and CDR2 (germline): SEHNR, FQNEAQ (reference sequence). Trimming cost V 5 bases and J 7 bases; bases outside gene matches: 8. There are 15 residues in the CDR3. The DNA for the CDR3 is TGTGCCAGCAGCCTGCCGGGACAGGGGAGGAATGAGCAGTTCTTC. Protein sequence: CASSLPGQGRNEQFF. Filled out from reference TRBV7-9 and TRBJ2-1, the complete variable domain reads DTGVSQNPRHKITKRGQNVTFRCDPISEHNRLYWYRQTLGQGPEFLTYFQNEAQLEKSRLLSDRFSAERPKGSFSTLEIQRTEQGDSAMYLCASSLPGQGRNEQFFGPGTRLTVL.

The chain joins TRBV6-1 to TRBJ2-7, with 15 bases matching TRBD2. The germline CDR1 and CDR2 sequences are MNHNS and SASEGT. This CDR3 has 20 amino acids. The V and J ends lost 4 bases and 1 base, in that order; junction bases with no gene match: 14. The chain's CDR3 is CASSVSTGTSGGSISYEQYV. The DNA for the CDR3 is TGTGCCAGCAGTGTGTCTACCGGGACTAGCGGGGGGTCAATTTCCTACGAGCAGTACGTC.

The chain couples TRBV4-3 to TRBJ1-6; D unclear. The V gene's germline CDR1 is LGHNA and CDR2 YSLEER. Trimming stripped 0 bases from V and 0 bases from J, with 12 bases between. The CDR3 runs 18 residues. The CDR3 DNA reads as TGCGCCAGCAGCCAAGAGGCGGGCGGAGGCTCCTATAATTCACCCCTCCACTTT. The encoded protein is CASSQEAGGGSYNSPLHF.

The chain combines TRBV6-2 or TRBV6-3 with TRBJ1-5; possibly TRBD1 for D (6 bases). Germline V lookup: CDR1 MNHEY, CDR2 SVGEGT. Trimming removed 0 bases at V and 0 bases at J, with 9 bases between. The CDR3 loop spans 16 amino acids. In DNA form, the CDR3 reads TGTGCCAGCAGTTACTCGAGGGGGAATAGCAATCAGCCCCAGCATTTT. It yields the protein CASSYSRGNSNQPQHF.

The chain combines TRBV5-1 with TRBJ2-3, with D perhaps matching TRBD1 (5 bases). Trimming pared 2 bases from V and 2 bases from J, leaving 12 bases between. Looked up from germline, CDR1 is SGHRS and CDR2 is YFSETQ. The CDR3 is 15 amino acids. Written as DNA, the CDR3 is TGCGCCAGCAGCTTTGACAGCAAAAACACAGATACGCAGTATTTT. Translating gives CASSFDSKNTDTQYF.

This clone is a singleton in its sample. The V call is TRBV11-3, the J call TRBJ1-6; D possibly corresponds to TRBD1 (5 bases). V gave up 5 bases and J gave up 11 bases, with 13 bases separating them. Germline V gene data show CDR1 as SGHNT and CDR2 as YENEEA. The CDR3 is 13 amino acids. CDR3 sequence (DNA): TGTGCCAGCAGCAAAGAGACAGTGGCACCCCTCCACTTT. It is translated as CASSKETVAPLHF.

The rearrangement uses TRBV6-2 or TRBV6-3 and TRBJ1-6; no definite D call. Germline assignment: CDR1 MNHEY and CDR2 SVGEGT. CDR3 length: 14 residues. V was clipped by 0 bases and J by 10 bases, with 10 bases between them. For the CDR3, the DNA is TGTGCCAGCAGTTACTCCGACGGGTACTCACCCCTCCACTTT. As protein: CASSYSDGYSPLHF.

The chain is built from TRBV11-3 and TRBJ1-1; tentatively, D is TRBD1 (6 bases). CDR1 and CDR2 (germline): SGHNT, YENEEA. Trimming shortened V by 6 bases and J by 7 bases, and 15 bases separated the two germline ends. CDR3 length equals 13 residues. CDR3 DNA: TGTGCCAGCAGTTATAGGGGGTATAATGAAGCTTTCTTT. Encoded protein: CASSYRGYNEAFF.

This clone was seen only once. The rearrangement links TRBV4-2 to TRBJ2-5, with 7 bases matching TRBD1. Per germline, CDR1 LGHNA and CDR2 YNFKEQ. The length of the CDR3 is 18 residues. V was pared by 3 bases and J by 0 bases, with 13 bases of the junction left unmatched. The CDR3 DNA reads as TGTGCCAGCAGCCACAACATAGAGCCGGGACAGCACCAAGAGACCCAGTACTTC. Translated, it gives CASSHNIEPGQHQETQYF.

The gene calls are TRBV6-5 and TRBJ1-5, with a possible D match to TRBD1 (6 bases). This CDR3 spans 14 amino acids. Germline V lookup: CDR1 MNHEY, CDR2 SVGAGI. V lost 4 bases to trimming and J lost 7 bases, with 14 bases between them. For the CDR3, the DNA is TGTGCCAGCAGTTGGGGGACAACCACACAGCCCCAGCATTTT. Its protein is CASSWGTTTQPQHF.

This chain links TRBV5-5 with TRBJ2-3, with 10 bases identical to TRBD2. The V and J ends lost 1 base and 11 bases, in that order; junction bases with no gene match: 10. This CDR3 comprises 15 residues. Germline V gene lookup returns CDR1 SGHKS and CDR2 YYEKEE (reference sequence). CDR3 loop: CASSLSGTSVAGQYF. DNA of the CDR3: TGTGCCAGCAGCTTGTCCGGGACTAGCGTCGCGGGGCAGTATTTT.

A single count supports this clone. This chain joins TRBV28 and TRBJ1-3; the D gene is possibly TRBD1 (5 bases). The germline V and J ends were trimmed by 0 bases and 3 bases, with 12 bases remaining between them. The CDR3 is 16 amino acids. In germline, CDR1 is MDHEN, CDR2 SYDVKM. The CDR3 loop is CASSLWSGGNGNTIYF. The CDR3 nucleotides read TGTGCCAGCAGTTTATGGTCTGGGGGGAATGGAAACACCATATATTTT.

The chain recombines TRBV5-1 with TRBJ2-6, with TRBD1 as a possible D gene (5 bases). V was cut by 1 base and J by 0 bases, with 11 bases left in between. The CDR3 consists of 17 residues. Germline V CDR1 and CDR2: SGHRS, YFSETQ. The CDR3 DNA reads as TGCGCCAGCAGCTTGACACAGGCCTACTCTGGGGCCAACGTCCTGACTTTC. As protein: CASSLTQAYSGANVLTF. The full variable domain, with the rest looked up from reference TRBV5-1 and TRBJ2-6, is KAGVTQTPRYLIKTRGQQVTLSCSPISGHRSVSWYQQTPGQGLQFLFEYFSETQRNKGNFPGRFSGRQFSNSRSEMNVSTLELGDSALYLCASSLTQAYSGANVLTFGAGSRLTVL.

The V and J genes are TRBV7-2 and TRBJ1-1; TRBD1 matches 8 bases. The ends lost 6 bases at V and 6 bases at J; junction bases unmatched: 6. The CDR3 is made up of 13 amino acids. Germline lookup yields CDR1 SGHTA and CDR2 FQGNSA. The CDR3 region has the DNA TGTGCCAGCAGTCGAACAGGGGGGGCTGAAGCTTTCTTT. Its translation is CASSRTGGAEAFF.

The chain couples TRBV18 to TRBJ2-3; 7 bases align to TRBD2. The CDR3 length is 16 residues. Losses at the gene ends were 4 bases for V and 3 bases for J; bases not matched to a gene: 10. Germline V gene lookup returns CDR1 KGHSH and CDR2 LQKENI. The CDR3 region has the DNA TGTGCCAGCTCACGTGCAGCGCAGGGAGGGACAGATACGCAGTATTTT. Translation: CASSRAAQGGTDTQYF.